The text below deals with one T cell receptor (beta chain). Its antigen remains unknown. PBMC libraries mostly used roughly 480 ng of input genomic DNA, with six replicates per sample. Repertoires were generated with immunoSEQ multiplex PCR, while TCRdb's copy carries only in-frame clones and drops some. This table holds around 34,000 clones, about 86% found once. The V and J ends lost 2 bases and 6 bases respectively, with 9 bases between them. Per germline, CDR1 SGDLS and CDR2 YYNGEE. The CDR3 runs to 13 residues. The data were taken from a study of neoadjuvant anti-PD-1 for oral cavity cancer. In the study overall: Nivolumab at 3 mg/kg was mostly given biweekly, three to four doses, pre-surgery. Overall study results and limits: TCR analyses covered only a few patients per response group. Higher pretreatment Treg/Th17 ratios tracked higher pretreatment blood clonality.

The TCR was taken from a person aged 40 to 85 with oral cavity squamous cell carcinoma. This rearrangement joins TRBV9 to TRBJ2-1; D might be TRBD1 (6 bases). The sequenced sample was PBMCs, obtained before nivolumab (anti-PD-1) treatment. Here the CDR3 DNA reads TGTGCCAGCAGCGTCGGACAGTTCAATGAGCAGTTCTTC. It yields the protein CASSVGQFNEQFF.